This section outlines one TCR beta chain sequence together with its context. The antigen is not known. CDR3 length equals 16 residues. Between the trimmed V and J ends, which lost 3 bases and 6 bases, there was a span of 20 bases. Germline CDR1 and CDR2: MGHRA and YSYEKL. This sample was taken from a study of T cell responses to AZD1222 COVID-19 vaccine. Study-level findings and limits: Targeting of unmutated variant regions was reportedly seen in nearly half of spike-specific TCRs. Only a handful of AZD1222 recipients, about six in all, had baseline seropositivity. Spike-specific TCR breadth and depth went up after people got two AZD1222 doses. White British people made up most donors, females outnumbered males, and clonal diversity was possibly underestimated.

Clones were sequenced by immunoSEQ multiplex PCR, and TCRdb holds only the in-frame ones, with some missing. The sample contains 99,000 or so clones, about 85% of which appear only once. The chain recombines TRBV4-1 with TRBJ1-2; D perhaps matches TRBD1 (6 bases). The TCR sequence derives from an adult in good health. Sequencing was performed on peripheral blood, taken on day 0 of AZD1222 vaccination. CDR3 in DNA: TGCGCCAGCAGCCAGGAGGGGGGATGGGGGCTGGATGGCTACACCTTC. Protein: CASSQEGGWGLDGYTF.